This TCR beta chain was obtained from a study of blood T cell repertoires in COVID-19. As for the study in general: The samples span acute and convalescent COVID-19 from the United States, Italy and Spain. PBMCs, B-cell-depleted T cells, or T cells provided the cDNA or gDNA that made up the material.

This CDR3 comprises 16 residues. Germline V gene data show CDR1 as MDHEN and CDR2 as SYDVKM. V gave up 5 bases and J gave up 8 bases; unmatched junction bases: 9. How the authors handled the data: It was from reference gene primer amplification that nucleated cell counts were estimated. Generated by immunoSEQ multiplex PCR, the TCRdb table keeps only in-frame clones and is missing some. V and J calls and clone size are copied from that table; D and trimming were computed from the DNA. This table holds over 30,000 clones, 85% to 90% found once. This sequence joins TRBV28 and TRBJ1-4; the match to TRBD1 covers 12 bases. The sequencing sample was made of peripheral blood. This receptor was taken from a man between 65 and 85 years old with acute or convalescent COVID-19. The CDR3 spells CASSTTGQGAEEKLFF. The CDR3 DNA follows: TGTGCCAGCAGTACTACGGGACAGGGGGCTGAAGAAAAACTGTTTTTT.